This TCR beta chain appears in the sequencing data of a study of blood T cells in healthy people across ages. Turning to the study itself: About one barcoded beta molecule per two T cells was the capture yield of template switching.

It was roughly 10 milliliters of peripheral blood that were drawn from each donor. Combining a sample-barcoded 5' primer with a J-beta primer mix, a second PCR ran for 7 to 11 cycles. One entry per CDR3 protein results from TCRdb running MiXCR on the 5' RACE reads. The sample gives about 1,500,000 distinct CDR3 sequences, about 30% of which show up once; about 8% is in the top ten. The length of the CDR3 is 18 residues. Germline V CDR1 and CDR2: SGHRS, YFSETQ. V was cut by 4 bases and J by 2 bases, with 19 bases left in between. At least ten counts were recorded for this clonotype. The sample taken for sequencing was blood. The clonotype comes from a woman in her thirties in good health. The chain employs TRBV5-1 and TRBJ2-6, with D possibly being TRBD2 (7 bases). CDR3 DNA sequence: TGCGCCAGCAGCCCAGGGAGGGGGGCGCGGACTGGGGCCAACGTCCTGACTTTC. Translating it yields CASSPGRGARTGANVLTF.